These 18 T cell receptor beta chains share one sample of origin, sequenced in a study of T-cell reconstitution after alpha-beta-depleted transplantation in children. Preparation of the TCRbeta library used unique molecular identifiers. TCRdb itself ran the PCR reads through MiXCR, one entry per CDR3 protein. The top ten clones hold around 14% of a sample with hundreds of thousands of distinct CDR3 sequences, 23% of them seen once. Sequencing used PBMCs, mostly from graft donor cells, obtained 360 days after TCRalphabeta/CD19-depleted stem cell transplant. The receptors were gathered from a boy younger than two who had a stem cell transplant for acute myeloid leukemia, so the T cells may come from the graft donor.

The chain couples TRBV10-1 to TRBJ1-1; no definite D call. Germline lookup yields CDR1 WNHNN and CDR2 SYGVQD (reference sequence). The length of the CDR3 is 14 residues. With 4 bases removed from V and 0 bases from J, the gap between germline ends came to 9 bases. The CDR3 DNA sequence: TGCGCCAGCAGTGCTGACAACATGAACACTGAAGCTTTCTTT. It encodes CASSADNMNTEAFF.

In this sample, this clonotype turned up many times. This chain links TRBV7-3 with TRBJ2-2; TRBD2 agrees at 8 bases. The V gene's germline CDR1 is SGHTA and CDR2 FQGTGA. V gave up 6 bases and J gave up 0 bases; unmatched junction bases: 6. The CDR3 covers 16 residues. This CDR3 reads CASSPHGGANTGELFF. CDR3 nucleotide sequence: TGTGCCAGCAGTCCTCACGGGGGGGCGAACACCGGGGAGCTGTTTTTT.

This clonotype turned up a few times. The chain links TRBV6-5 to TRBJ2-5; D is unclear. CDR1 is MNHEY, CDR2 SVGAGI, per germline. Trimming cost V 2 bases and J 5 bases, with 15 bases left between them. This CDR3 is built from 15 residues. The DNA for the CDR3 is TGTGCCAGCAGTTACACTGCTGTTGGGTTGGAGACCCAGTACTTC. Residues: CASSYTAVGLETQYF.

The J gene is TRBJ2-1, the V gene TRBV30; 13 positions agree with TRBD2. The CDR3 sequence is 20 residues long. Germline values: CDR1 GTSNPN, CDR2 SVGIG (reference sequence). J was trimmed by 2 bases and V by 2 bases; bases with no gene match: 15. CDR3 sequence: CAWSSDHWTSGGLPYNEQFF. For the CDR3, the DNA is TGTGCCTGGAGTTCCGATCATTGGACTAGCGGGGGCCTCCCCTACAATGAGCAGTTCTTC.

At least ten counts were recorded for this clonotype. J is TRBJ2-7 and V is TRBV12-3 or TRBV12-4; D perhaps matches TRBD1 (5 bases). With 7 bases removed from V and 2 bases from J, the gap between germline ends came to 15 bases. The CDR3 has 14 amino acids. CDR3 region: CASMRQGPTYEQYF. CDR3 DNA: TGTGCCAGCATGCGGCAGGGCCCAACCTACGAGCAGTACTTC.

Comment on this clonotype: The germline gene is not matched at one end of the junction; a read error may be the cause. The rearrangement uses TRBV12-3 or TRBV12-4 and TRBJ2-3, with 10 bases identical to TRBD2. This CDR3 has 18 residues. The CDR3 loop reads CACSLGAGGPKSTDTQYF. For the CDR3, the DNA is TGTGCCTGCAGTTTAGGAGCGGGGGGGCCTAAGAGCACAGATACGCAGTATTTT.

The gene calls are TRBV12-3 or TRBV12-4 and TRBJ1-1; 10 bases agree with TRBD1. Unmatched junction bases numbered 11, after V lost 2 bases and J lost 11 bases. The CDR3 has 15 residues. This chain's CDR3 is CASSLTGTGATSAFF. As DNA, the CDR3 is TGTGCCAGCAGTTTAACTGGGACAGGGGCAACTTCGGCTTTCTTT.

A few counts support this clonotype. V is TRBV29-1 and J is TRBJ2-3, with D hard to call. The germline gives CDR1 SQVTM, CDR2 ANQGSEA. CDR3 length: 18 amino acids. The ends were cut back, 4 bases at V and 0 bases at J, with 23 bases in the middle. The DNA for the CDR3 is TGCAGCGTTGTTCGGGTGGGTAGGGCTGTAGGTAGCACAGATACGCAGTATTTT. It codes for CSVVRVGRAVGSTDTQYF.

The gene calls are TRBV7-8 and TRBJ1-2; D is perhaps TRBD1 (6 bases). The CDR3 is 15 residues long. V was clipped by 2 bases and J by 8 bases, with 18 bases between them. Germline V gene lookup returns CDR1 SGHVS and CDR2 FQNEAQ. DNA of the CDR3: TGTGCCAGCAGCTTACACAGGGCGGCGCCTGGCGGCTACACCTTC. Protein product: CASSLHRAAPGGYTF.

The gene calls are TRBV20-1 and TRBJ1-1; a weak D match, TRBD1 (5 bases). The CDR3 is made up of 12 amino acids. CDR1 is DFQATT and CDR2 is SNEGSKA in the germline V gene (reference sequence). V was shortened by 4 bases and J by 7 bases, with 13 bases between the two germline ends. The CDR3: CSAIRGEGEAFF. The CDR3 bases are TGCAGTGCTATCCGGGGGGAGGGTGAAGCTTTCTTT.

This clonotype occurred many times. The chain employs TRBV2 and TRBJ2-6; no reliable D call. V was cut by 6 bases and J by 0 bases, with 12 bases left in between. CDR1 and CDR2 from the germline V gene are SNHLY and FYNNEI. The CDR3 totals 16 residues. Here the CDR3 reads CASRTFDISGANVLTF. As DNA, the CDR3 is TGTGCCAGCAGGACCTTCGACATCTCTGGGGCCAACGTCCTGACTTTC. Looking up the rest from reference TRBV2 and TRBJ2-6 gives the full variable domain: EPEVTQTPSHQVTQMGQEVILRCVPISNHLYFYWYRQILGQKVEFLVSFYNNEISEKSEIFDDQFSVERPDGSNFTLKIRSTKLEDSAMYFCASRTFDISGANVLTFGAGSRLTVL.

The table lists this clonotype with many counts. The gene calls are TRBV29-1 and TRBJ1-1, with D perhaps matching TRBD1 (6 bases). Germline V gene data show CDR1 as SQVTM and CDR2 as ANQGSEA. Between the trimmed V and J ends, which lost 4 bases and 4 bases, there was a span of 16 bases. CDR3 length: 14 amino acids. This CDR3 is CSVVRGAWGTEAFF. DNA of the CDR3: TGCAGCGTTGTTAGGGGGGCCTGGGGCACTGAAGCTTTCTTT.

The rearrangement links TRBV20-1 to TRBJ1-2, with D perhaps TRBD1 (6 bases). In germline, CDR1 is DFQATT, CDR2 SNEGSKA (reference sequence). V lost 2 bases to trimming and J lost 1 base, with 14 bases between them. The CDR3 covers 15 residues. CDR3 in amino acids: CSARLGGALNYGYTF. Written as DNA, the CDR3 is TGCAGTGCTAGACTAGGGGGGGCCCTTAACTATGGCTACACCTTC.

The rearrangement links TRBV12-3 or TRBV12-4 to TRBJ1-4; a weak D match, TRBD1 (5 bases). The CDR3 has 15 amino acids. V was shortened by 5 bases and J by 6 bases, with 16 bases between the two germline ends. CDR3 amino acids: CASSPRGMADEKLFF. As DNA, the CDR3 is TGTGCCAGCAGTCCCCGGGGGATGGCAGATGAAAAACTGTTTTTT.

This clonotype was seen more than once but under ten times. The chain uses TRBV20-1 and TRBJ2-7; TRBD2 agrees at 8 bases. Germline loops: CDR1 DFQATT, CDR2 SNEGSKA (reference sequence). V was clipped by 4 bases and J by 6 bases; unmatched bases: 8. The CDR3 is 13 residues long. The DNA of the CDR3 is TGCAGTGCTAAACGGGGGGGATTATCCGAGCAGTACTTC. Amino acids: CSAKRGGLSEQYF.

This clonotype was found many times. CDR3 nucleotides: TGCAGCGTTGAAGGACAGTCCACAGATACGCAGTATTTT. Amino acids: CSVEGQSTDTQYF. The chain carries TRBV29-1 and TRBJ2-3; possibly TRBD1 for D (5 bases). The CDR3 covers 13 residues. V shed 1 base and J shed 2 bases, with 7 bases lying between them. Germline loops: CDR1 SQVTM, CDR2 ANQGSEA.

This clonotype was picked up a small number of times. The chain joins TRBV12-3 or TRBV12-4 to TRBJ1-5, with D uncertain. CDR3 length: 17 amino acids. Trimming shortened V by 7 bases and J by 0 bases, and 19 bases separated the two germline ends. CDR3 residues: CASIPGSATYSNQPQHF. The CDR3, as DNA: TGTGCCAGCATCCCGGGATCCGCTACTTATAGCAATCAGCCCCAGCATTTT.

This chain links TRBV7-9 with TRBJ2-5; D gene ambiguous. V was shortened by 1 base and J by 1 base, with 13 bases between the two germline ends. There are 16 residues in the CDR3. Germline loops: CDR1 SEHNR, CDR2 FQNEAQ (reference sequence). As DNA, the CDR3 is TGTGCCAGCAGCTTAGGGAGTTCCCACACCCAAGAGACCCAGTACTTC. Protein product: CASSLGSSHTQETQYF.